Only a few counts were recorded for the clone carrying this T cell receptor beta chain. The sample belongs to a study of shared clonotypes between healthy human individuals. Only in-frame clones appear in the TCRdb table, and some are missing; sequencing was by immunoSEQ multiplex PCR. The sample yields over 850,000 clones, about 80% seen once. This CDR3 region has 13 residues. With 4 bases removed from V and 1 base from J, the gap between germline ends came to 10 bases. Germline values: CDR1 SQVTM, CDR2 ANQGSEA. The rearrangement links TRBV29-1 to TRBJ1-1; tentatively, D is TRBD1 (5 bases). Sequencing input: memory CD4+ T cells from PBMCs. The subset denotes: CD45RA-negative fraction. The source of this sequence is a young man in good health. Some clones in this sample may be carry-over from other donors' samples. CDR3: CSVGTGKNTEAFF. CDR3 sequence (DNA): TGCAGCGTTGGTACAGGAAAGAACACTGAAGCTTTCTTT.